Following are 18 T cell receptor beta chains from one sample sequenced in a study of T-cell memory formation after mild COVID-19. TCRdb called the 5' RACE reads again in MiXCR, with one record for every CDR3 protein. This sample has about 410,000 distinct CDR3 sequences, with roughly 18% found just once. The sequencing input was PBMCs or a T cell subset sorted from them (not recorded which). These receptor sequences come from a man aged 18 to 30 who had mild COVID-19 (a few samples of this study predate the infection). Cell type and time point are not known.

This clonotype was counted a few times. V gene TRBV9 combines with J gene TRBJ2-7; D gene unclear. CDR3 length: 14 residues. The germline gives CDR1 SGDLS, CDR2 YYNGEE. Trimming cost V 0 bases and J 0 bases, with 7 bases left between them. The DNA for the CDR3 is TGTGCCAGCAGCGTAGATGGAAACTCCTACGAGCAGTACTTC. Its protein product is CASSVDGNSYEQYF.

The chain joins TRBV4-1 to TRBJ2-3; 9 bases fit TRBD2. The CDR3 extends over 17 amino acids. Germline CDR1 is MGHRA and CDR2 is YSYEKL. J was trimmed by 3 bases and V by 2 bases; bases with no gene match: 9. Here the CDR3 reads CASSQSPGSGGTDTQYF. The CDR3 bases are TGCGCCAGCAGCCAATCACCCGGTAGCGGGGGAACAGATACGCAGTATTTT.

The J gene is TRBJ2-1, the V gene TRBV5-1; the D is unclear. V was trimmed by 0 bases and J by 0 bases, leaving 10 bases between them. In germline, CDR1 is SGHRS, CDR2 YFSETQ. This CDR3 has 16 amino acids. Here the CDR3 reads CASSLVGLSSYNEQFF. The CDR3 nucleotides are TGCGCCAGCAGCTTGGTAGGGCTTAGCTCCTACAATGAGCAGTTCTTC. The full variable domain, rest sourced from reference TRBV5-1 and TRBJ2-1, is KAGVTQTPRYLIKTRGQQVTLSCSPISGHRSVSWYQQTPGQGLQFLFEYFSETQRNKGNFPGRFSGRQFSNSRSEMNVSTLELGDSALYLCASSLVGLSSYNEQFFGPGTRLTVL.

A few counts support this clonotype. The chain combines TRBV7-2 with TRBJ1-1; the D gene is possibly TRBD1 (6 bases). The CDR3 runs to 14 residues. Germline assignment: CDR1 SGHTA and CDR2 FQGNSA. The V gene lost 7 bases and the J gene lost 4 bases, with 16 bases spanning the gap. DNA of the CDR3: TGTGCCAGCACCCTAGGGGGGGGACGCACTGAAGCTTTCTTT. Translated, it gives CASTLGGGRTEAFF.

The rearrangement uses TRBV7-9 and TRBJ2-1, with unresolved D. This CDR3 is 16 amino acids long. V lost 5 bases and J lost 10, with 24 bases in between. Germline V CDR1 and CDR2: SEHNR, FQNEAQ (reference sequence). In DNA, the CDR3 is TGTGCCAGCAGCCCGCCCCCGTCTCTCCAGATTCGGGAGCAGTTCTTC. Translation: CASSPPPSLQIREQFF.

The V and J genes are TRBV15 and TRBJ2-7; 7 bases map to TRBD2. This CDR3 region has 16 residues. The V gene end was trimmed by 1 base and the J gene end by 4 bases; junction bases not matched to a gene: 10. The germline gives CDR1 LNHNV, CDR2 YYDKDF (reference sequence). The CDR3 loop is CATSRGGAGVFYEQYF. The CDR3 coding sequence is TGTGCCACCAGCAGAGGCGGCGCGGGGGTTTTTTACGAGCAGTACTTC.

The chain combines TRBV19 with TRBJ2-7, with 7 bases identical to TRBD1. J was trimmed by 6 bases and V by 5 bases; bases with no gene match: 7. CDR3 length: 13 amino acids. Looked up from germline, CDR1 is LNHDA and CDR2 is SQIVND (reference sequence). CDR3 in DNA: TGTGCCAGTAGTGCGACAGGGTCAGCCGAGCAGTACGTC. Translated: CASSATGSAEQYV.

This clonotype was seen more than once but under ten times. This chain uses TRBV20-1 with TRBJ2-5; possible D gene TRBD1, 5 bases. V lost 1 base to trimming and J lost 3 bases, with 12 bases between them. The CDR3 contains 14 residues. CDR1 is DFQATT, CDR2 SNEGSKA, per germline (reference sequence). The CDR3 loop is CSARVREQKETQYF. CDR3 bases: TGCAGTGCTAGAGTCAGGGAACAAAAAGAGACCCAGTACTTC.

The V gene is TRBV7-9, the J gene TRBJ2-1, with 8 bases identical to TRBD2. The J segment lost 6 bases and the V segment lost 3 bases, leaving 4 bases of the junction unmatched. CDR3 length equals 14 residues. Germline-derived CDR1 and CDR2 are SEHNR and FQNEAQ (reference sequence). The CDR3 sequence: CASSLLAGRNEQFF. In DNA, the CDR3 is TGTGCCAGCAGCTTGCTAGCGGGCCGCAATGAGCAGTTCTTC.

This clonotype was seen more than once but under ten times. This sequence joins TRBV5-1 and TRBJ1-4, with no clear D. This CDR3 contains 15 residues. CDR1 is SGHRS and CDR2 is YFSETQ in the germline V gene. The V end lost 5 bases, the J end lost 2 bases, and 13 bases lay between the germline ends. As DNA, the CDR3 is TGCGCCAGCAGTCGATCTGATCCGACTAATGAAAAACTGTTTTTT. Its translation: CASSRSDPTNEKLFF.

CDR3: CSARDDPPEQYF. The CDR3, as DNA: TGCAGTGCTAGAGACGACCCGCCCGAGCAGTACTTC. J is TRBJ2-7 and V is TRBV20-1; D not resolved. Trimming pared 0 bases from V and 6 bases from J, leaving 9 bases between. Germline V gene data show CDR1 as DFQATT and CDR2 as SNEGSKA (reference sequence). The CDR3 is 12 residues long.

A few counts support this clonotype. The chain joins TRBV12-3 or TRBV12-4 to TRBJ2-3, with a possible D match to TRBD1 (5 bases). Trimming removed 7 bases from V and 2 bases from J, with 13 bases in between. The CDR3 loop spans 14 amino acids. CDR3: CASTATVLTDTQYF. CDR3 sequence (DNA): TGTGCCAGCACCGCGACAGTACTCACAGATACGCAGTATTTT.

This chain links TRBV3-1 with TRBJ1-5, with D unresolved. Between the trimmed V and J ends, which lost 0 bases and 9 bases, there was a span of 12 bases. The CDR3 runs to 14 residues. The germline V gene has CDR1 LGHDT and CDR2 YNNKEL (reference sequence). CDR3 in DNA: TGTGCCAGCAGCCAAGAAGCCGCAGTTTCGCCCCAGCATTTT. This sequence encodes CASSQEAAVSPQHF.

V gene TRBV12-3 or TRBV12-4 combines with J gene TRBJ1-5, with a tentative D call TRBD1 (5 bases). This CDR3 has 15 residues. V lost 5 bases to trimming and J lost 0 bases, with 11 bases between them. The CDR3 protein is CASSQGHNSNQPQHF. In DNA form, the CDR3 reads TGTGCCAGCAGTCAGGGTCACAATAGCAATCAGCCCCAGCATTTT.

This chain links TRBV6-6 with TRBJ1-1, with D tentatively TRBD1 (5 bases). V lost 6 bases and J lost 4, with 15 bases in between. The CDR3 covers 14 residues. Germline CDR1 is MNHNY and CDR2 is SVGAGI (reference sequence). CDR3 residues: CASRPTGTTTEAFF. CDR3 sequence (DNA): TGTGCCAGCAGGCCCACCGGGACGACCACTGAAGCTTTCTTT.

The rearrangement links TRBV20-1 to TRBJ1-6; TRBD1 matches 9 bases. V trimming: 6 bases; J trimming: 7 bases; junction bases outside the gene matches: 7. This CDR3 has 14 residues. Germline V gene sequence: CDR1 DFQATT, CDR2 SNEGSKA (reference sequence). Here the CDR3 reads CSAARDRVNSPLHF. DNA of the CDR3: TGCAGTGCAGCCCGGGACAGGGTAAATTCACCCCTCCACTTT.

The CDR3, as DNA: TGTGCCAGTAGTATCCAGGGGGGCCGGGGAGAGACCCAGTACTTC. This sequence encodes CASSIQGGRGETQYF. The chain uses TRBV19 and TRBJ2-5; perhaps TRBD1 as D (7 bases). V lost 3 bases and J 4 bases, leaving 15 bases between the germline ends. This CDR3 contains 15 residues. Germline CDR1 LNHDA, CDR2 SQIVND (reference sequence). The full variable domain, in which reference TRBV19 and TRBJ2-5 provide the parts outside the CDR3, is DGGITQSPKYLFRKEGQNVTLSCEQNLNHDAMYWYRQDPGQGLRLIYYSQIVNDFQKGDIAEGYSVSREKKESFPLTVTSAQKNPTAFYLCASSIQGGRGETQYFGPGTRLLVL.

In its sample, this clonotype was seen a few times. V gene TRBV5-1 combines with J gene TRBJ2-7, with a tentative D call TRBD1 (5 bases). This CDR3 is built from 15 residues. Germline V lookup: CDR1 SGHRS, CDR2 YFSETQ. Between the trimmed V and J ends, which lost 0 bases and 1 base, there was a span of 11 bases. This CDR3 reads CASSLEVRVSYEQYF. The DNA for the CDR3 is TGCGCCAGCAGCTTGGAGGTCAGGGTGTCCTACGAGCAGTACTTC. Full variable domain (missing parts from reference TRBV5-1 and TRBJ2-7): KAGVTQTPRYLIKTRGQQVTLSCSPISGHRSVSWYQQTPGQGLQFLFEYFSETQRNKGNFPGRFSGRQFSNSRSEMNVSTLELGDSALYLCASSLEVRVSYEQYFGPGTRLTVT.